Each of the 25 T cell receptor beta chains below was sequenced from the same sample in a study of beta chain features in type 1 diabetes. Sequenced material consisted of expressed TCRB transcripts (all of the isolated RNA was reverse transcribed). This table comes from immunoSEQ multiplex PCR, and its TCRdb copy is limited to in-frame clones, with some not included. Here the sample spans around 250,000 clones, 25% to 30% being singletons. Sequenced sample: central memory CD4+ T cells from blood. The source of these receptors is a man aged 25-45 years in good health.

The V gene is TRBV18, the J gene TRBJ1-2; D is uncertain. The CDR3 contains 13 residues. V lost 3 bases and J 8 bases, leaving 13 bases between the germline ends. The germline V gene has CDR1 KGHSH and CDR2 LQKENI. The CDR3 bases are TGTGCCAGCTCACCCCTTGAGGGTGGGGGCTACACCTTC. Translated, it gives CASSPLEGGGYTF.

The CDR3 loop is CACDRGLQETQYF. The CDR3 DNA is TGTGCCTGCGACAGGGGGCTTCAAGAGACCCAGTACTTC. The chain uses TRBV30 and TRBJ2-5, with TRBD1 identical over 10 bases. The CDR3 runs 13 residues. The germline V gene encodes CDR1 GTSNPN and CDR2 SVGIG (reference sequence). The junction had 3 bases not matched to a gene; V was cut back by 6 bases and J by 2 bases.

This clone was observed a few times. The chain couples TRBV29-1 to TRBJ2-5; no definite D call. This CDR3 has 13 amino acids. The germline CDR1 and CDR2 sequences are SQVTM and ANQGSEA. With 2 bases removed from V and 1 base from J, the gap between germline ends came to 8 bases. CDR3 loop: CSVEPEIQETQYF. CDR3 sequence (DNA): TGCAGCGTTGAACCGGAGATCCAAGAGACCCAGTACTTC.

Here the CDR3 reads CAISDSSGGPLLTQYF. The CDR3 DNA follows: TGTGCCATCAGCGATTCTAGCGGGGGGCCCCTATTAACGCAGTATTTT. The V and J genes are TRBV10-3 and TRBJ2-3; TRBD2 agrees at 11 bases. The V gene end was trimmed by 6 bases and the J gene end by 9 bases; junction bases not matched to a gene: 14. This CDR3 has 16 residues. In germline, CDR1 is ENHRY, CDR2 SYGVKD.

The gene calls are TRBV9 and TRBJ2-3; D unresolved. The germline gives CDR1 SGDLS, CDR2 YYNGEE. The length of the CDR3 is 14 residues. V was clipped by 0 bases and J by 5 bases, with 10 bases between them. The CDR3, as DNA: TGTGCCAGCAGCGTAGGTTTAGGTAGAGATACGCAGTATTTT. As protein: CASSVGLGRDTQYF.

This clone was counted a few times. The chain recombines TRBV5-1 with TRBJ2-1; 9 bases agree with TRBD2. The CDR3 is 16 residues long. Losses at the gene ends were 4 bases for V and 5 bases for J; bases not matched to a gene: 10. CDR1 and CDR2 from the germline V gene are SGHRS and YFSETQ. The CDR3 here is CASSLGLAPTNNEQFF. DNA for the CDR3: TGCGCCAGCAGCCTCGGACTAGCGCCAACCAACAATGAGCAGTTCTTC.

A few counts support this clone. CDR3 loop: CASRGVGEQFF. The CDR3 nucleotides are TGTGCCTCGAGAGGAGTGGGAGAGCAGTTCTTC. This chain uses TRBV10-3 with TRBJ2-1; D ambiguous. CDR1 ENHRY and CDR2 SYGVKD come from the germline V gene. This CDR3 has 11 residues. The germline V and J ends were trimmed by 11 bases and 10 bases, with 15 bases remaining between them.

The chain recombines TRBV5-6 with TRBJ2-7; no clear D. Germline CDR1 SGHDT, CDR2 YYEEEE. The CDR3 contains 13 residues. Trimming pared 2 bases from V and 3 bases from J, leaving 9 bases between. CDR3 loop: CASSFSTFYEQYF. The CDR3 DNA is TGTGCCAGCAGCTTCAGTACCTTCTACGAGCAGTACTTC.

This clone was counted between two and nine times. The gene calls are TRBV30 and TRBJ1-6; D is perhaps TRBD1 (6 bases). Germline assignment: CDR1 GTSNPN and CDR2 SVGIG (reference sequence). The CDR3 runs to 13 residues. V gave up 2 bases and J gave up 5 bases, with 7 bases separating them. CDR3 loop: CAWSTGNNSPLHF. CDR3 nucleotides: TGTGCCTGGAGTACAGGGAATAATTCACCCCTCCACTTT.

CDR3 amino acids: CASSLTLRSTDTQYF. The CDR3 nucleotides are TGTGCCAGCAGCCTCACCCTAAGAAGCACAGATACGCAGTATTTT. This sequence joins TRBV7-9 and TRBJ2-3, with unresolved D. Trimming cost V 5 bases and J 0 bases, with 12 bases left between them. Germline V gives CDR1 SEHNR, CDR2 FQNEAQ (reference sequence). CDR3 length equals 15 residues.

This clone was seen repeatedly, ten times or more. The chain recombines TRBV15 with TRBJ1-2; no definite D call. V lost 5 bases to trimming and J lost 6 bases, with 13 bases between them. The CDR3 runs 13 residues. CDR1 is LNHNV and CDR2 is YYDKDF in the germline V gene (reference sequence). As DNA, the CDR3 is TGTGCCACCAGCGGAGGAAAATCTAATGGCTACACCTTC. Amino acid sequence: CATSGGKSNGYTF.

The V gene is TRBV13, the J gene TRBJ1-2; TRBD1 matches 9 bases. Germline assignment: CDR1 PRHDT and CDR2 FYEKMQ (reference sequence). This CDR3 has 15 residues. V lost 10 bases and J lost 7; bases outside the gene matches: 16. CDR3 DNA sequence: TGTGCCAACCCCATCCCGAACAGGGGGCGGGTTGGCTACACCTTC. It specifies CANPIPNRGRVGYTF.

This clone was picked up a small number of times. This rearrangement joins TRBV29-1 to TRBJ2-7; D perhaps matches TRBD2 (5 bases). There are 12 residues in the CDR3. Germline V lookup: CDR1 SQVTM, CDR2 ANQGSEA. Trimming stripped 6 bases from V and 9 bases from J, with 18 bases between. The CDR3 sequence: CSVVEPVEAQYF. DNA of the CDR3: TGCAGCGTCGTCGAGCCTGTGGAGGCGCAGTACTTC.

This clone came up a few times. The chain has TRBV11-2 and TRBJ1-6, with 8 bases identical to TRBD1. The ends lost 5 bases at V and 7 bases at J; junction bases unmatched: 7. Germline V gives CDR1 SGHAT, CDR2 FQNNGV. CDR3 size: 15 residues. DNA of the CDR3: TGTGCCAGCAGCCCACGGACAGGGCAGAATTCACCCCTCCACTTT. Amino acids: CASSPRTGQNSPLHF. Supplemented by reference TRBV11-2 and TRBJ1-6, the full variable domain reads EAGVAQSPRYKIIEKRQSVAFWCNPISGHATLYWYQQILGQGPKLLIQFQNNGVVDDSQLPKDRFSAERLKGVDSTLKIQPAKLEDSAVYLCASSPRTGQNSPLHFGNGTRLTVT.

This clone turned up a few times. This CDR3 is also generated by other DNA sequences in the sample. J is TRBJ2-5 and V is TRBV30; D unresolved. CDR3 length equals 11 residues. With 5 bases removed from V and 5 bases from J, the gap between germline ends came to 9 bases. Germline CDR1 reads GTSNPN; CDR2 reads SVGIG (reference sequence). In DNA, the CDR3 is TGTGCCTGGGGGGTCCGTGAGACCCAGTACTTC. Residues: CAWGVRETQYF.

V usage is TRBV7-9 and J usage is TRBJ2-1; TRBD2 aligns across 7 bases. Trimming removed 2 bases from V and 0 bases from J; junction bases left unmatched: 1. From germline, CDR1 is SEHNR and CDR2 FQNEAQ (reference sequence). This CDR3 has 15 residues. The DNA for the CDR3 is TGTGCCAGCAGCTTAAGCGGGATCTCCTACAATGAGCAGTTCTTC. Amino acid sequence: CASSLSGISYNEQFF.

The V call is TRBV4-2, the J call TRBJ2-3, with no clear D. The CDR3 covers 13 residues. Germline values: CDR1 LGHNA, CDR2 YNFKEQ. Trimming left V 7 bases short and J 0 bases short, with 8 bases between. The CDR3 spells CASKVSSTDTQYF. The CDR3 coding sequence is TGTGCCAGCAAGGTGTCTAGCACAGATACGCAGTATTTT.

This clone was detected many times. This chain's CDR3 is CASSPTDRAQHF. Written as DNA, the CDR3 is TGTGCCAGCAGTCCGACGGATAGGGCCCAGCATTTT. V gene TRBV28 combines with J gene TRBJ1-5; D ambiguous. V was shortened by 5 bases and J by 11 bases, with 13 bases between the two germline ends. The CDR3 runs to 12 residues. The V gene's germline CDR1 is MDHEN and CDR2 SYDVKM.

A few counts support this clone. The V and J genes are TRBV10-3 and TRBJ1-2; the D gene is possibly TRBD1 (5 bases). Between the trimmed V and J ends, which lost 1 base and 0 bases, there was a span of 9 bases. The V gene's germline CDR1 is ENHRY and CDR2 SYGVKD. The CDR3 has 15 amino acids. The CDR3 nucleotides read TGTGCCATCAGTGAGTTGGCGACAGCTAACTATGGCTACACCTTC. This translates into CAISELATANYGYTF.

The chain recombines TRBV30 with TRBJ1-5; 9 nucleotides align to TRBD1. V trimming: 0 bases; J trimming: 5 bases; junction bases outside the gene matches: 5. The germline V gene encodes CDR1 GTSNPN and CDR2 SVGIG (reference sequence). This CDR3 has 15 amino acids. DNA of the CDR3: TGTGCCTGGAGTGTCGGGACAGGGTTGTATCAGCCCCAGCATTTT. Translated, it gives CAWSVGTGLYQPQHF.

V usage is TRBV2 and J usage is TRBJ2-3; D is uncertain. This CDR3 is 11 amino acids long. CDR1 SNHLY and CDR2 FYNNEI come from the germline V gene. The V and J ends lost 3 bases and 9 bases respectively, with 7 bases between them. The DNA of the CDR3 is TGTGCCAGCAGTGACGAAGGCACGCAGTATTTT. It yields the protein CASSDEGTQYF.

In regard to this clone: This sample includes further DNA sequences coding for the same CDR3. The genes are TRBV19 and TRBJ2-1; 7 positions agree with TRBD1. Germline lookup yields CDR1 LNHDA and CDR2 SQIVND (reference sequence). There are 14 residues in the CDR3. V lost 5 bases, J lost 0 bases, and 1 base stayed unmatched. CDR3 loop: CASSRDSSYNEQFF. CDR3 sequence (DNA): TGTGCCAGTAGTCGGGACAGCTCCTACAATGAGCAGTTCTTC.

This clone was counted a few times. The sample carries other DNA sequences with the same CDR3. The chain recombines TRBV29-1 with TRBJ1-1; D remains unclear. V gave up 4 bases and J gave up 0 bases, with 6 bases separating them. The germline V gene encodes CDR1 SQVTM and CDR2 ANQGSEA. The length of the CDR3 is 12 residues. This chain's CDR3 is CSVGQMNTEAFF. CDR3 DNA: TGCAGCGTTGGCCAGATGAACACTGAAGCTTTCTTT. The full variable domain, completed using reference TRBV29-1 and TRBJ1-1, is SAVISQKPSRDICQRGTSLTIQCQVDSQVTMMFWYRQQPGQSLTLIATANQGSEATYESGFVIDKFPISRPNLTFSTLTVSNMSPEDSSIYLCSVGQMNTEAFFGQGTRLTVV.

The V gene is TRBV7-2, the J gene TRBJ2-1; TRBD2 aligns across 8 bases. Germline-derived CDR1 and CDR2 are SGHTA and FQGNSA. The CDR3 totals 15 residues. The trim removed 1 base at V and 10 bases at J, leaving 9 bases unmatched. The CDR3 spells CASSLDGGAKREQFF. DNA of the CDR3: TGTGCCAGCAGCTTAGACGGGGGGGCGAAAAGGGAGCAGTTCTTC.

A remark on this clone: This same CDR3 is encoded by further DNA sequences in the sample. V and J are TRBV30 and TRBJ1-2; D gene unclear. The V end was cut by 0 bases, the J end by 4 bases, with 9 bases between. The CDR3 extends over 13 amino acids. Germline CDR1 GTSNPN, CDR2 SVGIG (reference sequence). CDR3: CAWSVGGSYGYTF. The CDR3 DNA reads as TGTGCCTGGAGTGTAGGCGGCAGCTATGGCTACACCTTC.